This TCR beta chain was found in a study of Ad26.COV2.S vaccination and SARS-CoV-2 variants. Whole-study context: Donor got 5x10^10 or 1x10^11 viral particles of Ad26.COV2.S.

Study results and limitations: The authors reported substantial breadth in spike-specific CD8+ and CD4+ T cell responses after vaccination. The TCR-based breadth and depth measures might underestimate overall T cell responses.

Treatment: roughly 20 received Ad26.COV2.S at low or high dose, single or two shots; roughly five received placebo; per-sample allocation not given. The samples were gathered on day 63 after the first injection of vaccine or placebo. Germline V lookup: CDR1 SGHRS, CDR2 YFSETQ. CDR3 length equals 14 residues. V lost 4 bases, J lost 6 bases, and 6 bases stayed unmatched. With respect to this clone: As yet, its antigen is unknown.

Data came from immunoSEQ multiplex PCR; TCRdb stores just in-frame clones and leaves some out. The table lists roughly 270,000 clones, roughly 86% of them singletons. The chain is built from TRBV5-1 and TRBJ2-1, with TRBD1 matching 8 bases. The material was peripheral blood, obtained in a trial of Ad26.COV2.S vaccine versus placebo. The sequence derives from a person aged 18-60 years who received the Ad26.COV2.S COVID-19 vaccine or a placebo. The CDR3 here is CASSQSTGGNEQFF. CDR3 nucleotides: TGCGCCAGCAGCCAGTCAACAGGGGGCAATGAGCAGTTCTTC.